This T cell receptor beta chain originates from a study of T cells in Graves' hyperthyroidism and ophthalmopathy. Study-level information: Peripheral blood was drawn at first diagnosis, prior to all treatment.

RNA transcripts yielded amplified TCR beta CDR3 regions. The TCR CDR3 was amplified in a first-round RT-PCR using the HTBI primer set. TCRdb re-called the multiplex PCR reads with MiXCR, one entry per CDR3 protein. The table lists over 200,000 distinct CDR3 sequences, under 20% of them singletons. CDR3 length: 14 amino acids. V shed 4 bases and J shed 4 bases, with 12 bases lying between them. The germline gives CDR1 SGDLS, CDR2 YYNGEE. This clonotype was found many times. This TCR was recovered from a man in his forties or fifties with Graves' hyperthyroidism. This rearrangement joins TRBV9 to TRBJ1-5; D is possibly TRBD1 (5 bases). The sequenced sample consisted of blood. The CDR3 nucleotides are TGTGCCAGCAGCAGGGGAGCGTCGAATCAGCCCCAGCATTTT. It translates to CASSRGASNQPQHF.